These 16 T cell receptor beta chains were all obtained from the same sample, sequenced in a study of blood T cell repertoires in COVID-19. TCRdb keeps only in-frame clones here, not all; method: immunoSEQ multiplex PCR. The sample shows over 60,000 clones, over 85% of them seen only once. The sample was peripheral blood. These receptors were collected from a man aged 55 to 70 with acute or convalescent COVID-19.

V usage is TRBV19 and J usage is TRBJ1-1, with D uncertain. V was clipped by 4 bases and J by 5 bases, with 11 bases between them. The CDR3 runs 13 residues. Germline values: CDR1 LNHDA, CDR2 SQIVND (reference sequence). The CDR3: CASSSGERTEAFF. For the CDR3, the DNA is TGTGCCAGTAGTAGCGGGGAAAGGACTGAAGCTTTCTTT. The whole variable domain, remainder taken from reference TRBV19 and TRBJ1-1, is DGGITQSPKYLFRKEGQNVTLSCEQNLNHDAMYWYRQDPGQGLRLIYYSQIVNDFQKGDIAEGYSVSREKKESFPLTVTSAQKNPTAFYLCASSSGERTEAFFGQGTRLTVV.

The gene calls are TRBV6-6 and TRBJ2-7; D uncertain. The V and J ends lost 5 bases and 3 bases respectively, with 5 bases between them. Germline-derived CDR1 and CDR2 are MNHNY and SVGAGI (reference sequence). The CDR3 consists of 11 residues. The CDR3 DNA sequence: TGTGCCAGCAGTAACATCTACGAGCAGTACTTC. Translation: CASSNIYEQYF.

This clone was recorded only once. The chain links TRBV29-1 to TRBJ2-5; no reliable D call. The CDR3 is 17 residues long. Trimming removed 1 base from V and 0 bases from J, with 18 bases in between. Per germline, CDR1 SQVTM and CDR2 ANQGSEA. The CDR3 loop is CSVEGLIGSGDQETQYF. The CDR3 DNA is TGCAGCGTTGAAGGTCTTATTGGGTCAGGTGACCAAGAGACCCAGTACTTC.

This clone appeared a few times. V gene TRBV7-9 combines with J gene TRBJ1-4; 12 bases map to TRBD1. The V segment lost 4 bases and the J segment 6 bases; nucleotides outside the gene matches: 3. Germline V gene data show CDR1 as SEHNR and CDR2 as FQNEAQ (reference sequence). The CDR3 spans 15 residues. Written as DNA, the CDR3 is TGTGCCAGCAGCTCCCGGGACAGGGGGCATGAAAAACTGTTTTTT. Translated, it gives CASSSRDRGHEKLFF. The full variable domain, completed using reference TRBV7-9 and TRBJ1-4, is DTGVSQNPRHKITKRGQNVTFRCDPISEHNRLYWYRQTLGQGPEFLTYFQNEAQLEKSRLLSDRFSAERPKGSFSTLEIQRTEQGDSAMYLCASSSRDRGHEKLFFGSGTQLSVL.

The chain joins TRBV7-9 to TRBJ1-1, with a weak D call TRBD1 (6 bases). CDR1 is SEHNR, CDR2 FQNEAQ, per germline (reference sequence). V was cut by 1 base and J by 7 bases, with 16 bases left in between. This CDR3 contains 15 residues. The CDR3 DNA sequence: TGTGCCAGCAGCTTAGGGGGCAGGGGTTTAAGTGAAGCTTTCTTT. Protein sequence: CASSLGGRGLSEAFF.

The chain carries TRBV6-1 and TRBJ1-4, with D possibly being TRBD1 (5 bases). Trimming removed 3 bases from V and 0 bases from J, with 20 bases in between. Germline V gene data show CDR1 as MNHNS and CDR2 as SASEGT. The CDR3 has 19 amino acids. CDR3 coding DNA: TGTGCCAGCAGTGATGGGGGAGGATACGGCGGGCCAACTAATGAAAAACTGTTTTTT. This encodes CASSDGGGYGGPTNEKLFF.

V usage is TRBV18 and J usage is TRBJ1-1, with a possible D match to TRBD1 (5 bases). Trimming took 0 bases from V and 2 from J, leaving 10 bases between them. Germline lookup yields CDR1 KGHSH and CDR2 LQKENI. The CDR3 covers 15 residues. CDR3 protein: CASSPPTVSNTEAFF. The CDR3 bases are TGTGCCAGCTCACCACCGACAGTGAGTAACACTGAAGCTTTCTTT.

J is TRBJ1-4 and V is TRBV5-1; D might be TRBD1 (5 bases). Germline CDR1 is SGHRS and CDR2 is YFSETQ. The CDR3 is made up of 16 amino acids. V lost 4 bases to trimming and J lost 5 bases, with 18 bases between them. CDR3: CASSPMGGMRNEKLFF. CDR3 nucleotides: TGCGCCAGCAGCCCCATGGGGGGTATGAGGAATGAAAAACTGTTTTTT.

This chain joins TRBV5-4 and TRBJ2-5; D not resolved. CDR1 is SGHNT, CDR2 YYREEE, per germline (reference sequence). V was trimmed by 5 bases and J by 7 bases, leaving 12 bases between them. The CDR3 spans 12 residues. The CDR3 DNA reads TGTGCCAGCAGTCAGGCCAGTGGGACCCAGTACTTC. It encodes CASSQASGTQYF.

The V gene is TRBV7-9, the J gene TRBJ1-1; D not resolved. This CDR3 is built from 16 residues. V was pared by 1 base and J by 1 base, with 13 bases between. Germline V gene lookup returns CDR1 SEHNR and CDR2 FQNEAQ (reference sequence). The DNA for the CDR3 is TGTGCCAGCAGCTTAGGAACGGGGAGAGGGAACACTGAAGCTTTCTTT. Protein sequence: CASSLGTGRGNTEAFF.

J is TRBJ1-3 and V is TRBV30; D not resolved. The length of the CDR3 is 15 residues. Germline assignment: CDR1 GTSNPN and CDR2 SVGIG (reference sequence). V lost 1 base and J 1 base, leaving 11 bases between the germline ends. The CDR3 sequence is CAWSASGGSGNTIYF. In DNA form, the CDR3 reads TGTGCCTGGAGTGCCTCGGGAGGGTCTGGAAACACCATATATTTT.

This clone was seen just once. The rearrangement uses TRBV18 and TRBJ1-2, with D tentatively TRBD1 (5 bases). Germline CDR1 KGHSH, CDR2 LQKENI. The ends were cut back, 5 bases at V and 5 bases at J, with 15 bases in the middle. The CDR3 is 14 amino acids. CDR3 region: CASSSTGEGYGYTF. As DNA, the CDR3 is TGTGCCAGCTCATCCACGGGGGAAGGGTATGGCTACACCTTC.

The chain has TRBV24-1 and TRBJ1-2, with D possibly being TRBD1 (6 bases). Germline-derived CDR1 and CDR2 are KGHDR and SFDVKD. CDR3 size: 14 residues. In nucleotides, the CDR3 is TGTGTCTCCGACCCTGAAGGGGGGGGGACCGGCTACACCTTC. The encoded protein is CVSDPEGGGTGYTF.

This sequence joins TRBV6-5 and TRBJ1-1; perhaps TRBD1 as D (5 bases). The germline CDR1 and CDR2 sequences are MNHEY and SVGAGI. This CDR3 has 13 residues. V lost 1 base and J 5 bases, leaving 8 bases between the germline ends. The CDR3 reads CASSYFRETEAFF. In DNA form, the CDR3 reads TGTGCCAGCAGTTACTTCAGGGAAACTGAAGCTTTCTTT.

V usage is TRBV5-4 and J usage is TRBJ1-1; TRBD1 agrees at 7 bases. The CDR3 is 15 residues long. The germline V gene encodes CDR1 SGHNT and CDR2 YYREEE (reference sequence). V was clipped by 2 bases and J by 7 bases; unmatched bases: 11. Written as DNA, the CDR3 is TGTGCCAGCAGCTTTTTGTCCGGGACAGCGCTTGAAGCTTTCTTT. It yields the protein CASSFLSGTALEAFF.

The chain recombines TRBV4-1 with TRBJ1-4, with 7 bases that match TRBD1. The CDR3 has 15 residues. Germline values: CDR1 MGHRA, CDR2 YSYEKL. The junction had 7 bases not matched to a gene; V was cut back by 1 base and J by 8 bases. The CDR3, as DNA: TGCGCCAGCAGCCAAGTAGAAACAGGGGAAGAAAAACTGTTTTTT. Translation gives CASSQVETGEEKLFF.